The 27 T cell receptor beta chains below come from one sample, sequenced in a study of technical replicates of blood from a handful of donors. Sequencing used immunoSEQ multiplex PCR; TCRdb keeps in-frame clones, though not all of them. The sample includes about 68,000 clones, under 98% of them seen just once. Material for sequencing was T cells isolated from PBMCs. The receptors come from a human donor in good health.

This chain joins TRBV2 and TRBJ2-1; the D gene is possibly TRBD1 (5 bases). Trimming removed 1 base from V and 10 bases from J, with 14 bases in between. CDR3 length equals 14 residues. From germline, CDR1 is SNHLY and CDR2 FYNNEI. The CDR3 loop is CASSEDWATGEQFF. The CDR3 bases are TGTGCCAGCAGTGAAGACTGGGCAACAGGAGAGCAGTTCTTC.

This clone has just one count. J is TRBJ2-2 and V is TRBV6-6, with 8 positions matching TRBD1. The CDR3 is 13 amino acids. V lost 6 bases to trimming and J lost 4 bases; unmatched junction nucleotides: 1. The V gene's germline CDR1 is MNHNY and CDR2 SVGAGI (reference sequence). As DNA, the CDR3 is TGTGCCAGCAGCACAGGGGGCACCGGGGAGCTGTTTTTT. Translating gives CASSTGGTGELFF.

In this sample, this clone turned up once. The V gene is TRBV6-5, the J gene TRBJ1-5; D call uncertain. The CDR3 extends over 15 amino acids. Per the germline V gene, CDR1 is MNHEY and CDR2 is SVGAGI. The germline V and J ends were trimmed by 9 bases and 1 base, with 16 bases remaining between them. The CDR3 DNA follows: TGTGCCAGTAGTGGGAGCTTTCTCAGCAATCAGCCCCAGCATTTT. The encoded protein is CASSGSFLSNQPQHF.

V and J are TRBV11-2 and TRBJ1-2; 8 bases align to TRBD1. J lost 2 bases, V lost 3 bases, and 2 bases had no gene match. The CDR3 totals 14 residues. Germline CDR1 reads SGHAT; CDR2 reads FQNNGV. The CDR3 is CASSLTGANYGYTF. The CDR3 bases are TGTGCCAGCAGCTTGACAGGGGCAAACTATGGCTACACCTTC. Full variable domain (rest looked up from reference TRBV11-2 and TRBJ1-2): EAGVAQSPRYKIIEKRQSVAFWCNPISGHATLYWYQQILGQGPKLLIQFQNNGVVDDSQLPKDRFSAERLKGVDSTLKIQPAKLEDSAVYLCASSLTGANYGYTFGSGTRLTVV.

The genes are TRBV4-1 and TRBJ1-1; perhaps TRBD1 as D (6 bases). The germline V gene has CDR1 MGHRA and CDR2 YSYEKL. V shed 0 bases and J shed 8 bases, with 10 bases lying between them. CDR3 size: 13 residues. CDR3: CASSQDWGTEAFF. The CDR3 DNA reads TGCGCCAGCAGCCAAGATTGGGGGACAGAAGCTTTCTTT.

The chain links TRBV7-9 to TRBJ1-2; D gene unclear. Germline lookup yields CDR1 SEHNR and CDR2 FQNEAQ (reference sequence). The CDR3 length is 14 residues. V was cut by 1 base and J by 8 bases, with 14 bases left in between. The CDR3 loop reads CASSLVLRDQGYTF. CDR3 in DNA: TGTGCCAGCAGCTTAGTTTTGAGGGATCAAGGCTACACCTTC.

The V and J genes are TRBV2 and TRBJ1-4; no firm D call. V was clipped by 4 bases and J by 2 bases, with 5 bases between them. The CDR3 has 13 amino acids. Germline V gene sequence: CDR1 SNHLY, CDR2 FYNNEI. The CDR3 loop reads CASSVITNEKLFF. The CDR3 DNA reads as TGTGCCAGCAGTGTCATCACTAATGAAAAACTGTTTTTT.

This clone was detected once. The V gene is TRBV11-3, the J gene TRBJ2-5; 7 bases match TRBD1. V lost 1 base, J lost 5 bases, and 7 bases stayed unmatched. Per the germline V gene, CDR1 is SGHNT and CDR2 is YENEEA. The CDR3 runs 15 residues. In DNA form, the CDR3 reads TGTGCCAGCAGCTTAGGCCTCCAGGGGGAGGAGACCCAGTACTTC. It specifies CASSLGLQGEETQYF.

This chain joins TRBV29-1 and TRBJ2-7, with 7 nucleotides matching TRBD1. CDR1 and CDR2 (germline): SQVTM, ANQGSEA. The V and J ends lost 6 bases and 2 bases, in that order; junction bases with no gene match: 7. The CDR3 consists of 13 residues. CDR3 in amino acids: CSVSGGSAYEQYF. DNA for the CDR3: TGCAGCGTATCAGGGGGTTCGGCCTACGAGCAGTACTTC.

V usage is TRBV10-3 and J usage is TRBJ2-7; 7 bases align to TRBD2. The V and J ends lost 8 bases and 3 bases, in that order; junction bases with no gene match: 10. The V gene's germline CDR1 is ENHRY and CDR2 SYGVKD. CDR3 length equals 14 residues. The chain's CDR3 is CAIGRAGDRYEQYF. CDR3 sequence (DNA): TGTGCCATCGGGAGGGCGGGCGACCGCTACGAGCAGTACTTC.

This chain uses TRBV7-9 with TRBJ2-1, with D perhaps TRBD1 (5 bases). The CDR3 spans 13 residues. Germline V lookup: CDR1 SEHNR, CDR2 FQNEAQ (reference sequence). Trimming cost V 4 bases and J 9 bases, with 13 bases left between them. This chain's CDR3 is CASSSQGSREQFF. CDR3 coding DNA: TGTGCCAGCAGCTCCCAGGGTTCACGTGAGCAGTTCTTC.

V is TRBV6-5 and J is TRBJ1-2, with a weak D call TRBD1 (5 bases). Trimming pared 8 bases from V and 5 bases from J, leaving 12 bases between. The CDR3 contains 12 residues. The germline CDR1 and CDR2 sequences are MNHEY and SVGAGI. CDR3 nucleotide sequence: TGTGCCAGCCGTCATCAGGGTTATGGCTACACCTTC. This sequence encodes CASRHQGYGYTF.

The chain recombines TRBV7-6 with TRBJ2-5; 11 bases are shared with TRBD2. CDR1 and CDR2 (germline): SGHVS, FNYEAQ. The CDR3 runs to 15 residues. The V and J ends lost 4 bases and 4 bases, in that order; junction bases with no gene match: 5. Here the CDR3 DNA reads TGTGCCAGCAGCTCTACTAGCGGGAGAGGAGAGACCCAGTACTTC. Protein product: CASSSTSGRGETQYF.

The gene calls are TRBV9 and TRBJ2-7, with a tentative D call TRBD2 (7 bases). V was cut by 4 bases and J by 5 bases, with 22 bases left in between. This CDR3 is built from 16 residues. CDR1 and CDR2 from the germline V gene are SGDLS and YYNGEE. CDR3 sequence (DNA): TGTGCCAGCAGCCCTGGGGGGGCGCCCGGCTTCAACGAGCAGTACTTC. It yields the protein CASSPGGAPGFNEQYF.

The chain combines TRBV30 with TRBJ1-2; D remains unclear. Trimming cost V 2 bases and J 3 bases, with 10 bases left between them. Germline V CDR1 and CDR2: GTSNPN, SVGIG (reference sequence). This CDR3 region has 13 residues. CDR3 amino acids: CAWSPRTDYGYTF. As DNA, the CDR3 is TGTGCCTGGAGTCCTAGGACTGACTATGGCTACACCTTC.

The chain combines TRBV13 with TRBJ1-1, with D perhaps TRBD1 (5 bases). V was clipped by 1 base and J by 4 bases, with 7 bases between them. The length of the CDR3 is 13 residues. Per the germline V gene, CDR1 is PRHDT and CDR2 is FYEKMQ (reference sequence). CDR3 DNA: TGTGCCAGCAGCTTAGAGCAGGGCACTGAAGCTTTCTTT. This sequence encodes CASSLEQGTEAFF.

The rearrangement links TRBV7-9 to TRBJ2-2; the D gene is possibly TRBD2 (7 bases). The CDR3 is 16 amino acids. Germline values: CDR1 SEHNR, CDR2 FQNEAQ (reference sequence). V was shortened by 5 bases and J by 4 bases, with 17 bases between the two germline ends. The CDR3 spells CASSPIGGLVTGELFF. The CDR3 DNA is TGTGCCAGCAGCCCTATCGGGGGGCTTGTCACCGGGGAGCTGTTTTTT.

The V call is TRBV7-9, the J call TRBJ1-1; a weak D match, TRBD1 (6 bases). V lost 6 bases and J 12 bases, leaving 17 bases between the germline ends. The CDR3 is 12 amino acids. CDR1 is SEHNR, CDR2 FQNEAQ, per germline (reference sequence). For the CDR3, the DNA is TGTGCCAGCAGTCTACAGGGAATGAGAACTTTCTTT. Its translation: CASSLQGMRTFF.

This clone has only one observation. The chain is built from TRBV14 and TRBJ1-1; D may be TRBD1 (5 bases). Germline V gives CDR1 SGHDN, CDR2 FVKESK. V was pared by 5 bases and J by 0 bases, with 7 bases between. There are 13 residues in the CDR3. CDR3 bases: TGTGCCAGCAGCGCAGGGTTGAACACTGAAGCTTTCTTT. It yields the protein CASSAGLNTEAFF.

The rearrangement links TRBV29-1 to TRBJ1-3, with D possibly matching TRBD1 (6 bases). There are 14 residues in the CDR3. The ends were cut back, 6 bases at V and 3 bases at J, with 15 bases in the middle. Germline-derived CDR1 and CDR2 are SQVTM and ANQGSEA. The CDR3 nucleotides read TGCAGCGTAGATACAGGGAGAAATGGAAACACCATATATTTT. This translates into CSVDTGRNGNTIYF.

The V gene is TRBV7-3, the J gene TRBJ2-7; 7 bases align to TRBD1. Germline V gene data show CDR1 as SGHTA and CDR2 as FQGTGA. After removal of 5 bases from V and 5 bases from J, the junction contained 6 bases not matched to a gene. This CDR3 has 13 residues. In nucleotides, the CDR3 is TGTGCCAGCAGCCCGGGACAGCGGAACGAGCAGTACTTC. This gives the protein CASSPGQRNEQYF.

The sample holds a few counts of this clone. The CDR3 bases are TGTGCCATCAGTGATTTAACTGAAGCTTTCTTT. Translated, it gives CAISDLTEAFF. V gene TRBV10-3 combines with J gene TRBJ1-1; the D is unclear. CDR1 ENHRY and CDR2 SYGVKD come from the germline V gene. This CDR3 contains 11 residues. Trimming cost V 3 bases and J 5 bases, with 4 bases left between them.

The chain combines TRBV18 with TRBJ2-7; possible D gene TRBD2, 5 bases. The germline V gene encodes CDR1 KGHSH and CDR2 LQKENI. The length of the CDR3 is 12 residues. Trimming shortened V by 3 bases and J by 3 bases, and 6 bases separated the two germline ends. Here the CDR3 reads CASSPEGYEQYF. CDR3 DNA sequence: TGTGCCAGCTCACCCGAGGGCTACGAGCAGTACTTC.

The CDR3 region is CASSIYRVRSGNTIYF. The CDR3 DNA reads TGTGCCAGTAGTATTTACAGGGTCCGTTCTGGAAACACCATATATTTT. The V gene is TRBV19, the J gene TRBJ1-3; weak D call: TRBD1 (6 bases). The germline V gene encodes CDR1 LNHDA and CDR2 SQIVND (reference sequence). V was shortened by 3 bases and J by 1 base, with 13 bases between the two germline ends. There are 16 residues in the CDR3.

This chain links TRBV30 with TRBJ1-1; D may be TRBD1 (5 bases). The CDR3 sequence is 17 residues long. Germline V CDR1 and CDR2: GTSNPN, SVGIG (reference sequence). Trimming cost V 8 bases and J 0 bases, with 25 bases left between them. The CDR3 nucleotides are TGTGCCCTTAGTAAATTATCAGGGCTGCTAATGAACACTGAAGCTTTCTTT. It translates to CALSKLSGLLMNTEAFF.

The chain has TRBV30 and TRBJ2-3, with TRBD1 matching 11 bases. V was clipped by 5 bases and J by 3 bases; unmatched bases: 10. CDR3 length: 16 residues. Germline CDR1 and CDR2: GTSNPN and SVGIG (reference sequence). The CDR3 nucleotides read TGTGCCTGGGGGACCGGACAGGGGGCCCAAACAGATACGCAGTATTTT. Protein: CAWGTGQGAQTDTQYF.

The chain recombines TRBV28 with TRBJ2-7; 14 positions agree with TRBD2. J gave up 4 bases and V 9 bases, and 2 bases lay outside the gene matches. The CDR3 has 13 residues. Germline V CDR1 and CDR2: MDHEN, SYDVKM. In nucleotides, the CDR3 is TGTGCCAGTGGGACTAGCGGGAGTTACGAGCAGTACTTC. Encoded protein: CASGTSGSYEQYF.